This entry features one T cell receptor (beta chain) sequence. The antigen it recognizes is unknown. No qualities accompany the bases; no much larger clone lies one base away. The junction shows trimming of 6 bases on V and 1 base on J, and the gene matches do not reach 6 bases of it. The CDR3 spans 14 residues, from the cysteine through the phenylalanine. Of the read, only the CDR3 DNA is kept; its 42 bases are in frame from base 1. From a lookup of the germline V gene (reference sequence), CDR1 and CDR2 are LNHDA and SQIVND. The data belong to a study of T cell changes during pregnancy in multiple sclerosis (dated by TCRdb to 2018 to 2020). Study-level background: In women with multiple sclerosis, the researchers looked at how the T cell repertoire shifted as pregnancy progressed.

The library was generated by the immunoSEQ multiplex PCR assay. TCRdb obtained this table from immuneACCESS and retained in-frame rearrangements with V and J assigned. These tables miss some clones; where compared with another copy, unresolved V genes account for less than half of the shortfall, and the remainder is unexplained. Recorded for this sample are around 80,000 clones; about 91% of them occurred a single time. Clones ranked in the top ten supply over 1.1% of the sample. The rearranged segments are TRBV19 and TRBJ2-7; the junction holds 7 bases that match TRBD2. The TCR sequence derives from a female donor with multiple sclerosis, enrolled in a pregnancy study. The specimen comprised peripheral blood, sampled before pregnancy. CDR3 protein: CASSASGASYEQYF. The nucleotide sequence reads TGTGCCAGTAGCGCCAGCGGGGCTTCCTACGAGCAGTACTTC.